This entry is about one TCR beta chain. Its antigen remains unknown. These data come from a study of monozygotic twins with inflammatory bowel disease. Findings and limits, study-wide: A reduction in TCRbeta diversity (inverse Simpson) was seen in IBD patients relative to healthy co-twins. People with IBD had fewer clonotypes in common with others than healthy twins did, especially with disease activity.

TCRdb reprocessed the 5' RACE reads and stores each CDR3 protein as one record, lacking DNA. Its table records 110,000 or so distinct CDR3 sequences. CDR1 SNHLY and CDR2 FYNNEI come from the germline V gene. This CDR3 is built from 15 residues. This clonotype was sampled from a human donor with ulcerative colitis or Crohn's disease, or a healthy co-twin of an affected twin (not recorded which). This chain uses TRBV2 with TRBJ2-3. Sequenced material: blood. CDR3 in amino acids: CASSEGTASTDTQYF.